Shown below are 8 T cell receptor beta chains from a single sample sequenced in a study of T cells in localized non-small cell lung cancer. Method: immunoSEQ multiplex PCR; TCRdb's copy keeps in-frame clones and lacks some. The sample records around 15,000 clones, approximately 89% being singletons. Sequencing used peripheral blood, obtained before any cancer treatment. These receptors were collected from a female donor at least 60 years old with stage I squamous cell lung carcinoma.

V gene TRBV6-6 combines with J gene TRBJ2-5, with TRBD2 identical over 11 bases. Germline trimming cut 0 bases from V and 5 bases from J; bases unmatched to any gene: 2. The CDR3 loop spans 15 amino acids. Germline V gene sequence: CDR1 MNHNY, CDR2 SVGAGI (reference sequence). The CDR3 bases are TGTGCCAGCAGTTACTCCCTAGCGGGGGGTGAGACCCAGTACTTC. This encodes CASSYSLAGGETQYF.

This chain joins TRBV27 and TRBJ2-7; D may correspond to TRBD1 or TRBD2 (6 bases each). The germline CDR1 and CDR2 sequences are MNHEY and SMNVEV (reference sequence). The CDR3 length is 14 residues. Trimming took off 6 bases at V and 5 bases at J, with 17 bases between the two ends. CDR3: CASRVPGGENEQYF. The CDR3 coding sequence is TGTGCCAGCAGAGTCCCCGGGGGCGAAAACGAGCAGTACTTC.

The rearrangement links TRBV7-6 to TRBJ1-1, with 9 bases fitting TRBD1. The CDR3 length is 14 residues. Germline assignment: CDR1 SGHVS and CDR2 FNYEAQ. V was clipped by 5 bases and J by 3 bases; unmatched bases: 4. In nucleotides, the CDR3 is TGTGCCAGCAGCACAGGGGGCGCGTACACTGAAGCTTTCTTT. It translates to CASSTGGAYTEAFF. Full variable domain (outside the CDR3, taken from reference TRBV7-6 and TRBJ1-1): GAGVSQSPRYKVTKRGQDVALRCDPISGHVSLYWYRQALGQGPEFLTYFNYEAQQDKSGLPNDRFSAERPEGSISTLTIQRTEQRDSAMYRCASSTGGAYTEAFFGQGTRLTVV.

This clone showed up just once. The V and J genes are TRBV6-5 and TRBJ1-3; the match to TRBD1 covers 8 bases. This CDR3 has 15 residues. Germline V gene data show CDR1 as MNHEY and CDR2 as SVGAGI. V dropped 6 bases and J dropped 0; count of bases not matched to a gene: 4. The CDR3 DNA reads TGTGCCAGCAGATCACAGGGGGGCTCTGGAAACACCATATATTTT. Translation: CASRSQGGSGNTIYF.

V gene TRBV7-2 combines with J gene TRBJ2-1; D is undetermined. V lost 5 bases and J 0 bases, leaving 11 bases between the germline ends. CDR1 and CDR2 (germline): SGHTA, FQGNSA. This CDR3 contains 15 residues. CDR3 protein: CASSPLPDSYNEQFF. As DNA, the CDR3 is TGTGCCAGCAGCCCGCTGCCCGACTCCTACAATGAGCAGTTCTTC. Combining the CDR3 with reference TRBV7-2 and TRBJ2-1 gives the whole variable domain GAGVSQSPSNKVTEKGKDVELRCDPISGHTALYWYRQSLGQGLEFLIYFQGNSAPDKSGLPSDRFSAERTGGSVSTLTIQRTQQEDSAVYLCASSPLPDSYNEQFFGPGTRLTVL.

V and J are TRBV6-6 and TRBJ2-7; a possible D gene is TRBD2 (5 bases). The V end was cut by 0 bases, the J end by 1 base, with 7 bases between. The CDR3 consists of 14 residues. Germline V gene data show CDR1 as MNHNY and CDR2 as SVGAGI (reference sequence). CDR3 sequence: CASSYSGESYEQYF. The CDR3 DNA reads TGTGCCAGCAGTTACTCGGGAGAGTCCTACGAGCAGTACTTC.

This clone occurred a few times. J is TRBJ2-7 and V is TRBV6-1; 8 bases are a match to TRBD2. The length of the CDR3 is 14 residues. Losses at the gene ends were 4 bases for V and 4 bases for J; bases not matched to a gene: 6. Germline CDR1 and CDR2: MNHNS and SASEGT. This CDR3 reads CASSVRAGDYEQYF. The CDR3 coding sequence is TGTGCCAGCAGTGTAAGAGCGGGAGATTACGAGCAGTACTTC.

This chain joins TRBV6-6 and TRBJ2-1; 8 nucleotides agree with TRBD2. J was trimmed by 7 bases and V by 8 bases; bases with no gene match: 10. CDR3 length: 14 residues. Per germline, CDR1 MNHNY and CDR2 SVGAGI (reference sequence). The CDR3 region has the DNA TGTGCCAGCGCGCGGGCTAGCGGGCCAAATGAGCAGTTCTTC. Translation gives CASARASGPNEQFF.